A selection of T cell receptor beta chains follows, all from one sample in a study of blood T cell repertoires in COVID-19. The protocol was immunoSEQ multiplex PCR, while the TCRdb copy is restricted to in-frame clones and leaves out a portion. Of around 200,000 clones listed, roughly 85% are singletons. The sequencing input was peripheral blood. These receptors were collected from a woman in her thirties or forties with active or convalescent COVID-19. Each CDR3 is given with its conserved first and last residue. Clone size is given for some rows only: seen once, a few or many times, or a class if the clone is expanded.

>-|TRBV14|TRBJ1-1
CASSQDPGVGTEAFF
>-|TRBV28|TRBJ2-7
CASSSTGTSGIEQYF
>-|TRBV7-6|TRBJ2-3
CASSLMASTDTQYF
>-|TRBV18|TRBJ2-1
CASSTSSGDFEKQFF
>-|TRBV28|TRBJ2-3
CASSFGQNTDTQYF
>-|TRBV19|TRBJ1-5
CASRHRASNQPQHF
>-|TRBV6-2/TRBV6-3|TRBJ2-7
CASSYSTGTGYEQYF
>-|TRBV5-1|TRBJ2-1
CASSGGPSYNEQFF
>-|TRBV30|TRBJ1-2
CAWSPYRVSGYTF
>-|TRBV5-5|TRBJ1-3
CASLLSFGGGNTIYF
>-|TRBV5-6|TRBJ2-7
CASRMAGLASYEQYF
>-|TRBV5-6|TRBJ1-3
CASSFEGYGNTIYF
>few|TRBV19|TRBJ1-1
CASSTSYKHTEAFF
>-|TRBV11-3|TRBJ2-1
CASSQRTGLISYNEQFF
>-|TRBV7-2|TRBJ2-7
CASSWWGGYEQYF
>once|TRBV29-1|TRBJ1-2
CSVGQGARYTF
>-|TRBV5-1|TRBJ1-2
CASSLESRADGYTF
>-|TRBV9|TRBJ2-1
CASSVIGGASEQFF
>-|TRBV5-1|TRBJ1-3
CASSLGGLAASGNTIYF
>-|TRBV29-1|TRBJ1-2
CSARDSPNYGYTF
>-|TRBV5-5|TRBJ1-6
CASSLATGTGHNSPLHF
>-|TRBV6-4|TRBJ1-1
CATRDRDVEGTEAFF
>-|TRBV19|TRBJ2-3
CASSRLTGGTDTQYF
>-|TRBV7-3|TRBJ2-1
CASSLGGSGATYNEQFF
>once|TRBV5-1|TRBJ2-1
CASSLTVAGYNEQFF
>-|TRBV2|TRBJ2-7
CASSQTSGIWEQYF
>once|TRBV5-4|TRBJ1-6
CASSLTGSSYNSPLHF
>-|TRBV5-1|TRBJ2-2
CARSFGGGPSNTGELFF
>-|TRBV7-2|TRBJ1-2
CASSSTRRQVPNYGYTF
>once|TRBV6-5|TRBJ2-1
CASSSLAGPYNEQFF
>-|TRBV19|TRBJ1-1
CASTMGGGRNTEAFF
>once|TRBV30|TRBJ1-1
CAWSLSFEAFF
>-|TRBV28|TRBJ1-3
CASSLAGRGNTIYF
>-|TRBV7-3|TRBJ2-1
CASSLRTSGQRNEQFF
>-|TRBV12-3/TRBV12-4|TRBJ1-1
CASSDPGYAEAFF
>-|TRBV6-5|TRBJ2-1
CASSFARVNEQFF
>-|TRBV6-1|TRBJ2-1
CASSVMAGWNYNEQFF
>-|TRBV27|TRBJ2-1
CASSFGGIDYNEQFF
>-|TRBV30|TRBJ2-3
CAWGRTGLAPYF
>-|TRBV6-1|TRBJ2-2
CASSEARTSGGAAGELFF
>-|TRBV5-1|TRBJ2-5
CASSLTPGVQRETQYF
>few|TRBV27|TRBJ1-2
CASRFPGTVDGYTF
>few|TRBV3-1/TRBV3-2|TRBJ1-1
CASGNRANTEAFF
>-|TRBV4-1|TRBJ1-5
CASSQDPREWVQPQHF
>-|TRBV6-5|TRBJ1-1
CASSTNRGNTEAFF
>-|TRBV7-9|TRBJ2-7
CASSMDRVHEQYF
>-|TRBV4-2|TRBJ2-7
CASSRDRGNSYEQYF
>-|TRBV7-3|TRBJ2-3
CASSRTGQGTDTQYF
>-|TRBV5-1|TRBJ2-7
CASSLARGTYEQYF
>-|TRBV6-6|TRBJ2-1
CASREGAGAYNEQFF
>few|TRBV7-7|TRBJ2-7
CASSPMGTGGSYEQYF
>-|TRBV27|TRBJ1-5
CASRRTGVDQPQHF
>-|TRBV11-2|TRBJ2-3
CASSLDYAGGLNTDTQYF
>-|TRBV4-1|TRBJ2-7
CASSQDGGQGYEQYF
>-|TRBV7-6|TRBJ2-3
CASSSGTSGSTDTQYF
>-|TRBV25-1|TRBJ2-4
CASSVQGIGAKNIQYF
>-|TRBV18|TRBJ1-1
CASSPPSQVEAFF
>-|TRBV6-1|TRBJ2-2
CASSETGRTGELFF
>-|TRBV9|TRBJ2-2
CASSSPGLGGPGELFF
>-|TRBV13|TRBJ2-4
CASSLRTGTKNIQYF